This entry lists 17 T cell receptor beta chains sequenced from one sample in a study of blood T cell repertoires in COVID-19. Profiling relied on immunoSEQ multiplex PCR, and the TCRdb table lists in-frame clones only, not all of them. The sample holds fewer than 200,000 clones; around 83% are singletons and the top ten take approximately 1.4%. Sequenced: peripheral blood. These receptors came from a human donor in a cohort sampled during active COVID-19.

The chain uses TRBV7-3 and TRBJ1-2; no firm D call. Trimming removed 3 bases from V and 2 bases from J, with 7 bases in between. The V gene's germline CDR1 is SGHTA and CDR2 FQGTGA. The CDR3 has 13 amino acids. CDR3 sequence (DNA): TGTGCCAGCAGCTTCGGGGTAAACTATGGCTACACCTTC. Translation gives CASSFGVNYGYTF.

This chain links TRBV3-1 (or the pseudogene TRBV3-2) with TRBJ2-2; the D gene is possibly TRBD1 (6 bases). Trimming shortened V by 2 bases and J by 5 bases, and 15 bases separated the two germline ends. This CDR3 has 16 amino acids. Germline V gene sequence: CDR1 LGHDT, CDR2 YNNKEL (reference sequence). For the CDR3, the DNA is TGTGCCAGCAGCCAAAGAACAGGGAAGGGGACCGGGGAGCTGTTTTTT. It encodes CASSQRTGKGTGELFF.

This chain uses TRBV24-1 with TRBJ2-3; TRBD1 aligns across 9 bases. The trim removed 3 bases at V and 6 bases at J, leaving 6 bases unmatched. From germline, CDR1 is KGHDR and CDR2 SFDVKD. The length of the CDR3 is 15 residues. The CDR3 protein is CATSDPGQGGDTQYF. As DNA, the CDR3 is TGTGCCACCAGTGATCCGGGACAGGGCGGGGATACGCAGTATTTT.

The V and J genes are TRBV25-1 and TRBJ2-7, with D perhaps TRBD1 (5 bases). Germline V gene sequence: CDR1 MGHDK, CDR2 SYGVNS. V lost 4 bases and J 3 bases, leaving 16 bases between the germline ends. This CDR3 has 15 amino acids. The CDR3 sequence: CASSALGIRGYEQYF. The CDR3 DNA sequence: TGTGCCAGCAGTGCCCTTGGGATTAGGGGCTACGAGCAGTACTTC.

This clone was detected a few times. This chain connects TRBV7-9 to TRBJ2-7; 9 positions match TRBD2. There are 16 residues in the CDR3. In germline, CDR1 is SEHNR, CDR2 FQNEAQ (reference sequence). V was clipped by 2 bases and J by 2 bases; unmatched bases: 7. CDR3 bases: TGTGCCAGCAGCTTAATTGCGGGAGGGCCGACCTACGAGCAGTACTTC. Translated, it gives CASSLIAGGPTYEQYF.

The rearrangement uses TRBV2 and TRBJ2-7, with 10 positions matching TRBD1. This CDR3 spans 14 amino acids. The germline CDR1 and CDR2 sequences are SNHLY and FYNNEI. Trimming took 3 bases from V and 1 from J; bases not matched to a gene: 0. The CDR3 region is CASSEGQGSYEQYF. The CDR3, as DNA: TGTGCCAGCAGTGAGGGACAGGGGTCCTACGAGCAGTACTTC.

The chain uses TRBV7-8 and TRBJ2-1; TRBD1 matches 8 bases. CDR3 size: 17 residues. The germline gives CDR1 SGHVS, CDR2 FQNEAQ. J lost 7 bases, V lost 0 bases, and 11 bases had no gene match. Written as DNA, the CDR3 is TGTGCCAGCAGCTTAGCGGGTTTAAAGGACAGGGCGAATGAGCAGTTCTTC. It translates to CASSLAGLKDRANEQFF.

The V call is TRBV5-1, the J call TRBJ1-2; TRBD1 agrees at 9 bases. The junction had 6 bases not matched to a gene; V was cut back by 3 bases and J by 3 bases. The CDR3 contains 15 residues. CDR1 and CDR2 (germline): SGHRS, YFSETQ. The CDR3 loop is CASSWTTGGDYGYTF. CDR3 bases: TGCGCCAGCAGCTGGACCACAGGGGGCGACTATGGCTACACCTTC.

The CDR3 protein is CASRSGSYEQYF. The CDR3 bases are TGCGCCAGCAGGTCGGGGTCCTACGAGCAGTACTTC. The chain joins TRBV5-1 to TRBJ2-7, with D maybe TRBD2 (5 bases). Trimming left V 5 bases short and J 1 base short, with 7 bases between. The germline V gene has CDR1 SGHRS and CDR2 YFSETQ. The CDR3 covers 12 residues.

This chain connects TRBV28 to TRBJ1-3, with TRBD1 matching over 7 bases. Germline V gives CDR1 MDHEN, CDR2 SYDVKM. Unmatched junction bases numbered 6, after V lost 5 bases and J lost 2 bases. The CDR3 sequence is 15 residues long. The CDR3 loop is CASSPTGRTGNTIYF. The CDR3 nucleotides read TGTGCCAGCAGTCCGACAGGGAGAACTGGAAACACCATATATTTT.

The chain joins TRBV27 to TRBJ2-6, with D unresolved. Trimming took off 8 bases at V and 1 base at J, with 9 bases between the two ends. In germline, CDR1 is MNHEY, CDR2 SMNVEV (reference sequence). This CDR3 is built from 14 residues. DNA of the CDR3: TGTGCCAGCGCCGAGTGGTCTGGGGCCAACGTCCTGACTTTC. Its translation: CASAEWSGANVLTF.

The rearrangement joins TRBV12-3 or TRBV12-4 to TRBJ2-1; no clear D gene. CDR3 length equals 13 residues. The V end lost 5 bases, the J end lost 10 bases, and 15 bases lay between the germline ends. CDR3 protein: CASSPRLTQEQFF. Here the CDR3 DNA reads TGTGCCAGCAGTCCCCGACTCACTCAAGAGCAGTTCTTC.

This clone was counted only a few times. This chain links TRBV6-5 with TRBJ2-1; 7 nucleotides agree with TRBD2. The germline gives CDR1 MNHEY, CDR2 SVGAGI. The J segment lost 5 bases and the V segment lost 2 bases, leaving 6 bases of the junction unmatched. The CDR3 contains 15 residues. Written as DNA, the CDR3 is TGTGCCAGCAGTTACAGCGGGGCTGCCCACAATGAGCAGTTCTTC. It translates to CASSYSGAAHNEQFF.

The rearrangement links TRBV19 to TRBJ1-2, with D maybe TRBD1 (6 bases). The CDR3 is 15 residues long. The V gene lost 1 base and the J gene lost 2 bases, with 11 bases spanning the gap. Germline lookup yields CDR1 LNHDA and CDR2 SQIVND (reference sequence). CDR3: CASSIVQGSNYGYTF. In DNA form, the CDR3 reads TGTGCCAGTAGTATAGTACAGGGCTCCAACTATGGCTACACCTTC.

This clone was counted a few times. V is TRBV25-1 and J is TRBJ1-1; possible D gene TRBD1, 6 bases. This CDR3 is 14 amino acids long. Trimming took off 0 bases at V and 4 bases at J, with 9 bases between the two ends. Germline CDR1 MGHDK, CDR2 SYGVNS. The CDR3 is CASSEYQGFTEAFF. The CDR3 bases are TGTGCCAGCAGTGAATATCAGGGGTTCACTGAAGCTTTCTTT.

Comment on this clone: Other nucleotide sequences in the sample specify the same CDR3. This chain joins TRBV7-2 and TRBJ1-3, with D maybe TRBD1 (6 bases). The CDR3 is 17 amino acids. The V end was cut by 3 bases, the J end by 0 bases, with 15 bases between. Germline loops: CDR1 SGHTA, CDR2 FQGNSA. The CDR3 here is CASSFSGTPSSGNTIYF. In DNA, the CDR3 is TGTGCCAGCAGCTTTTCCGGGACACCAAGCTCTGGAAACACCATATATTTT.

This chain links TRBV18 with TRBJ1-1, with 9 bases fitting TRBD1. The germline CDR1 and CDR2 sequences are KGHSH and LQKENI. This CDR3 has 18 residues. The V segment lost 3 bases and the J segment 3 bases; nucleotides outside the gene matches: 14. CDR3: CASSPTGTGRTGDTEAFF. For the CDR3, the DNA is TGTGCCAGCTCACCCACCGGGACAGGGAGAACGGGTGACACTGAAGCTTTCTTT.